Detailed here is one T cell receptor (beta chain). The antigen is unknown. Looked up from germline, CDR1 is MNHNS and CDR2 is SASEGT. The CDR3 runs 13 residues. With 3 bases clipped from V and 9 bases from J, the junction kept 1 base outside the gene matches. The sample originates from a study of cytomegalovirus exposure and HLA in healthy donors. Study-wide results and limits: For cytomegalovirus status, the classifier reportedly gave diagnoses with high specificity and sensitivity.

60 Vbeta and 13 Jbeta primers were used in PCR. TCRdb keeps only in-frame clones here, not all; method: immunoSEQ multiplex PCR. The sample contains some 180,000 clones, around three quarters of which appear only once. The chain combines TRBV6-1 with TRBJ1-6; 8 bases align to TRBD1. The receptor's source is a woman under 40 in good health and CMV-seropositive. The source material was PBMCs. The CDR3 spells CASSDRGLSPLHF. Here the CDR3 DNA reads TGTGCCAGCAGTGACAGGGGGCTTTCACCCCTCCACTTT.